This entry lists 10 T cell receptor beta chains sequenced from one sample in a study of blood T cells in healthy people across ages (dated by TCRdb to 2015 to 2017). Receptor amplification or capture employed 5' RACE. The sequencing machine was an Illumina HiSeq 2500. A second PCR of roughly 7 to 11 cycles was performed with a sample-barcoded 5' primer and a J-beta primer mix. The public sequencing data were trimmed at Q25 with fastp and processed into clonotypes with MiXCR by TCRdb, which kept only in-frame beta chains. Rows are unified per CDR3 protein, each entry keeping the most common DNA and genes. Across this sample there are approximately 600,000 distinct CDR3 sequences, with 58% seen only once. The top ten hold 30% to 45% of the sample. The specimen was blood. The receptor set was obtained from a man aged 60 to 75 in good health.

V usage is TRBV6-6 and J usage is TRBJ1-1, with unresolved D. V shed 4 bases and J shed 10 bases, with 10 bases lying between them. CDR3 size: 11 residues. Germline values: CDR1 MNHNY, CDR2 SVGAGI (reference sequence). Written as DNA, the CDR3 is TGTGCCAGCAGTTCCCCATCCCGAGCTTTCTTT. Translation: CASSSPSRAFF.

DNA of the CDR3: TGTGCCAGCATGAGGGACAGCTCCACCGGGGAGCTGTTTTTT. Translating gives CASMRDSSTGELFF. V gene TRBV9 combines with J gene TRBJ2-2; TRBD1 aligns across 7 bases. The trim removed 6 bases at V and 4 bases at J, leaving 6 bases unmatched. Germline V lookup: CDR1 SGDLS, CDR2 YYNGEE. This CDR3 spans 14 amino acids. The full variable domain, completed using reference TRBV9 and TRBJ2-2, is DSGVTQTPKHLITATGQRVTLRCSPRSGDLSVYWYQQSLDQGLQFLIQYYNGEERAKGNILERFSAQQFPDLHSELNLSSLELGDSALYFCASMRDSSTGELFFGEGSRLTVL.

The CDR3 nucleotides are TGTGCCAGCAGCGTAGGGGCAGGGGCTGGGGCCAACGTCCTGACTTTC. Residues: CASSVGAGAGANVLTF. The chain is built from TRBV9 and TRBJ2-6; TRBD1 is a possible D gene (6 bases). The V and J ends lost 0 bases and 2 bases respectively, with 9 bases between them. This CDR3 spans 16 amino acids. Germline assignment: CDR1 SGDLS and CDR2 YYNGEE. The full variable domain, completed using reference TRBV9 and TRBJ2-6, is DSGVTQTPKHLITATGQRVTLRCSPRSGDLSVYWYQQSLDQGLQFLIQYYNGEERAKGNILERFSAQQFPDLHSELNLSSLELGDSALYFCASSVGAGAGANVLTFGAGSRLTVL.

The chain employs TRBV3-1 and TRBJ2-5; the D gene could be TRBD1 or TRBD2 (6 bases each). The germline V gene encodes CDR1 LGHDT and CDR2 YNNKEL (reference sequence). The V and J ends lost 8 bases and 5 bases respectively, with 15 bases between them. The CDR3 is 13 amino acids. CDR3 nucleotide sequence: TGTGCCAGCTGTTCGGGGGCGAGGGAGACCCAGTACTTC. Translating it yields CASCSGARETQYF.

This chain connects TRBV2 to TRBJ2-5, with a weak D call TRBD2 (5 bases). The DNA end is a closer match to TRBJ2-7, so the J assignment may be wrong. Germline lookup yields CDR1 SNHLY and CDR2 FYNNEI. The CDR3 sequence is 13 residues long. The CDR3 loop reads CASSLYSSIEQYF. CDR3 bases: TGTGCCAGCAGTCTCTACTCTAGCATCGAGCAGTACTTC.

This clonotype came up many times. The rearrangement joins TRBV20-1 to TRBJ2-5; 7 nucleotides match TRBD2. The germline V gene has CDR1 DFQATT and CDR2 SNEGSKA (reference sequence). Trimming took 6 bases from V and 2 from J; bases not matched to a gene: 6. CDR3 size: 13 residues. The CDR3: CSAGGTTQETQYF. CDR3 in DNA: TGCAGTGCGGGGGGGACTACGCAAGAGACCCAGTACTTC.

The rearrangement joins TRBV7-9 to TRBJ2-3; 9 positions match TRBD1. V shed 5 bases and J 5 bases; nucleotides not matched to a gene: 8. This CDR3 comprises 15 residues. Germline V gene data show CDR1 as SEHNR and CDR2 as FQNEAQ (reference sequence). For the CDR3, the DNA is TGTGCCAGCAGCCCCGGACAGGGGTATCTAGATACGCAGTATTTT. Translated, it gives CASSPGQGYLDTQYF.

This clonotype was recorded once. The rearrangement links TRBV4-2 to TRBJ1-4, with TRBD1 as a possible D gene (5 bases). Trimming shortened V by 3 bases and J by 7 bases, and 12 bases separated the two germline ends. Germline CDR1 and CDR2: LGHNA and YNFKEQ. The length of the CDR3 is 14 residues. For the CDR3, the DNA is TGTGCCAGCAGCCAGGCTGGGACGACTGAAAAACTGTTTTTT. It codes for CASSQAGTTEKLFF.

This clonotype showed up just a few times. This chain links TRBV3-1 with TRBJ2-4; the D is unclear. The DNA end is a closer match to TRBJ2-7, so the J assignment may be wrong. CDR1 is LGHDT, CDR2 YNNKEL, per germline (reference sequence). CDR3 length: 13 residues. The CDR3 protein is CASSQASRGEQYF. The CDR3 DNA is TGTGCCAGCAGCCAAGCCAGCAGAGGCGAGCAGTACTTC.

This clonotype was seen only a few times. The J gene is TRBJ2-1, the V gene TRBV5-1; the match to TRBD2 covers 7 bases. There are 14 residues in the CDR3. CDR1 and CDR2 from the germline V gene are SGHRS and YFSETQ. Unmatched junction bases numbered 2, after V lost 0 bases and J lost 5 bases. CDR3 protein: CASSLGAGDNEQFF. The CDR3 nucleotides are TGCGCCAGCAGCTTGGGTGCGGGAGACAATGAGCAGTTCTTC.